A single sample gave rise to the 4 T cell receptor beta chains below, sequenced in a study of blood T cell repertoires in COVID-19. The table came from immunoSEQ multiplex PCR; TCRdb's copy has only in-frame clones and leaves some out. This sample has roughly 250,000 clones, with almost 85% found just once. The sample comprised peripheral blood. The receptor source for this set is a man aged 45-60 years with acute or convalescent COVID-19.

This clone showed up just a few times. The chain combines TRBV6-5 with TRBJ1-2, with a possible D match to TRBD1 (5 bases). The V gene's germline CDR1 is MNHEY and CDR2 SVGAGI. The CDR3 contains 14 residues. Trimming removed 4 bases from V and 4 bases from J, with 13 bases in between. CDR3 amino acids: CASSSVAGLYGYTF. CDR3 sequence (DNA): TGTGCCAGCAGTTCCGTTGCAGGGCTCTATGGCTACACCTTC.

The sample holds one count of this clone. V usage is TRBV6-5 and J usage is TRBJ2-7, with a weak D call TRBD1 (6 bases). The V gene lost 0 bases and the J gene lost 6 bases, with 9 bases spanning the gap. This CDR3 has 13 residues. Germline-derived CDR1 and CDR2 are MNHEY and SVGAGI. The CDR3 protein is CASSYSFRGEQYF. CDR3 nucleotides: TGTGCCAGCAGTTACTCGTTCAGGGGCGAGCAGTACTTC.

This clone has more than one count but fewer than ten. The chain combines TRBV18 with TRBJ1-5; 8 nucleotides agree with TRBD1. The CDR3 is 15 residues long. V was pared by 5 bases and J by 3 bases, with 6 bases of the junction left unmatched. Per germline, CDR1 KGHSH and CDR2 LQKENI. CDR3: CASSTRQGNNQPQHF. CDR3 DNA sequence: TGTGCCAGCTCAACGAGACAGGGGAACAATCAGCCCCAGCATTTT.

This sequence joins TRBV18 and TRBJ2-6, with TRBD1 matching over 8 bases. In germline, CDR1 is KGHSH, CDR2 LQKENI. The CDR3 extends over 16 amino acids. J lost 0 bases, V lost 4 bases, and 2 bases had no gene match. The CDR3 DNA sequence: TGTGCCAGCTCACAGACAGGGGTCTCTGGGGCCAACGTCCTGACTTTC. Translating it yields CASSQTGVSGANVLTF.